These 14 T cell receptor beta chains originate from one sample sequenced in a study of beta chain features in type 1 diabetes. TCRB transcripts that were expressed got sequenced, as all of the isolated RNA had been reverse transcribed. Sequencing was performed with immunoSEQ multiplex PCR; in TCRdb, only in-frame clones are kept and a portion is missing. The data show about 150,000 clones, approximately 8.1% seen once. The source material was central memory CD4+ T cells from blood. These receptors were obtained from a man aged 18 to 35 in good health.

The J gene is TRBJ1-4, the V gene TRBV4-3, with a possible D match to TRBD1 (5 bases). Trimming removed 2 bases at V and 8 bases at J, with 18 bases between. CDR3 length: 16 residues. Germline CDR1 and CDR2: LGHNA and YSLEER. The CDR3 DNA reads TGCGCCAGCAGCCAAAATACCCAGGGAGGGAAAGAAAAACTGTTTTTT. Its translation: CASSQNTQGGKEKLFF.

In DNA, the CDR3 is TGTGCCAGCAGCCAGAGGGGTTGGACAGGGAATTTATCAACCTACGAGCAGTACTTC. Translating gives CASSQRGWTGNLSTYEQYF. The chain has TRBV5-4 and TRBJ2-7; TRBD1 matches 8 bases. The germline CDR1 and CDR2 sequences are SGHNT and YYREEE (reference sequence). The CDR3 runs to 19 residues. The trim removed 4 bases at V and 2 bases at J, leaving 20 bases unmatched.

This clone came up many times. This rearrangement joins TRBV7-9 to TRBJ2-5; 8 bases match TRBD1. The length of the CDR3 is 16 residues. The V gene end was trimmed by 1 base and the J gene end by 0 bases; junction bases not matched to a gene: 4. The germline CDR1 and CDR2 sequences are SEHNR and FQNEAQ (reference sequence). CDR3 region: CASSLGTGTYQETQYF. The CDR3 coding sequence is TGTGCCAGCAGCTTAGGGACAGGGACCTACCAAGAGACCCAGTACTTC.

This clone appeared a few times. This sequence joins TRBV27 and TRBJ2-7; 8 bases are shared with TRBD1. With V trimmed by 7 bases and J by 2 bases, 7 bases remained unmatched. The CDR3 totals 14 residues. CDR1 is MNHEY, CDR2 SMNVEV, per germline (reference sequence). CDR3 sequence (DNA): TGTGCCAGCACCTGGGGGACAGGAGCCTACGAGCAGTACTTC. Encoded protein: CASTWGTGAYEQYF.

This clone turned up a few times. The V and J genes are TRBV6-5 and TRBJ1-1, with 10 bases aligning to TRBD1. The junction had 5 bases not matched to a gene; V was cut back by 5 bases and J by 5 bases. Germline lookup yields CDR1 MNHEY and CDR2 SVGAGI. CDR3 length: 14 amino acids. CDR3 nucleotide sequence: TGTGCCAGCAGTCGCGACAGGGGGCGGACTGAAGCTTTCTTT. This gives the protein CASSRDRGRTEAFF.

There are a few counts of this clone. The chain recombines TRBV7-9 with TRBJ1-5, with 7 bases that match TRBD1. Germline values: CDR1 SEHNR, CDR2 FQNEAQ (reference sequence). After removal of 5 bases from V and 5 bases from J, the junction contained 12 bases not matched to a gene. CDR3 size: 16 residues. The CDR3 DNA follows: TGTGCCAGCAGCCCACATGGACAGGACCCCCATCAGCCCCAGCATTTT. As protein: CASSPHGQDPHQPQHF. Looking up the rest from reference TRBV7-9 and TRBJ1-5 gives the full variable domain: DTGVSQNPRHKITKRGQNVTFRCDPISEHNRLYWYRQTLGQGPEFLTYFQNEAQLEKSRLLSDRFSAERPKGSFSTLEIQRTEQGDSAMYLCASSPHGQDPHQPQHFGDGTRLSIL.

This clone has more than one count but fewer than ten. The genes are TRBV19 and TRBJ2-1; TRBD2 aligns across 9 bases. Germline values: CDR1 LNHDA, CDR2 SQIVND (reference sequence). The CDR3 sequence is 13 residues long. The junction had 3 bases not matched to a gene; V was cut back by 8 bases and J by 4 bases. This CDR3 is CASALAGYNEQFF. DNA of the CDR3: TGTGCCAGTGCGCTAGCGGGATACAATGAGCAGTTCTTC.

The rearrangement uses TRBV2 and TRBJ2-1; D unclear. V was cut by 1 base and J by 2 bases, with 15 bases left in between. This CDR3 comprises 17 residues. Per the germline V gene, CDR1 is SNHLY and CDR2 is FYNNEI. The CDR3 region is CASSEGRVVHAYNEQFF. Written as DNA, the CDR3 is TGTGCCAGCAGTGAAGGCCGGGTTGTTCATGCCTACAATGAGCAGTTCTTC. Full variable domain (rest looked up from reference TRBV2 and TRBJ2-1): EPEVTQTPSHQVTQMGQEVILRCVPISNHLYFYWYRQILGQKVEFLVSFYNNEISEKSEIFDDQFSVERPDGSNFTLKIRSTKLEDSAMYFCASSEGRVVHAYNEQFFGPGTRLTVL.

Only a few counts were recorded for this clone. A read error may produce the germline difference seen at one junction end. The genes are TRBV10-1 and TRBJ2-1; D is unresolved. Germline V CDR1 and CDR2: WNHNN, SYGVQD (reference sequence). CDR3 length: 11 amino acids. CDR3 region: CASSDQVWRIF. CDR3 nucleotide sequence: TGCGCCAGCAGTGACCAAGTGTGGAGAATCTTC.

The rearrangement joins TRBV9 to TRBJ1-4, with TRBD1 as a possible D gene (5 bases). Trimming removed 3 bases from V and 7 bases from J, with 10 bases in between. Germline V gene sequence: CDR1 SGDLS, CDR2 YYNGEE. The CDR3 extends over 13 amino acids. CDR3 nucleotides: TGTGCCAGCAGCGGCCTAGGGGCTGAAAAACTGTTTTTT. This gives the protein CASSGLGAEKLFF.

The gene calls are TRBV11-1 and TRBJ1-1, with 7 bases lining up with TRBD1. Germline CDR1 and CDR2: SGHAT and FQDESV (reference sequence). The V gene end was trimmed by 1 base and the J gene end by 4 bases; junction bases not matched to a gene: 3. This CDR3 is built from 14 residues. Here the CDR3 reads CASSLGQGSTEAFF. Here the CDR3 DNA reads TGTGCCAGCAGCTTAGGACAGGGAAGCACTGAAGCTTTCTTT.

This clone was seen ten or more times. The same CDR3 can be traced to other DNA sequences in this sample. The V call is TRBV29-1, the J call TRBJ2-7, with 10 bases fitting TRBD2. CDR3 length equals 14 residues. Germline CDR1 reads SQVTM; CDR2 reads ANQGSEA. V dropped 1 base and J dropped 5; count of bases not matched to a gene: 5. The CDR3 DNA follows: TGCAGCGTTGAAGGACTAGCGGGCGCCGACGAGCAGTACTTC. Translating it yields CSVEGLAGADEQYF.

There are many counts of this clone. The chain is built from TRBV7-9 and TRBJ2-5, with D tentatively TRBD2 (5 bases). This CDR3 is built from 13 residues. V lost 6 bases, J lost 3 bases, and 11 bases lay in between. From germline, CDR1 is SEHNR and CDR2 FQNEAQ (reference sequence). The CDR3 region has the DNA TGTGCCAGCAGGTCCCCGAGGGAAGAGACCCAGTACTTC. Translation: CASRSPREETQYF.

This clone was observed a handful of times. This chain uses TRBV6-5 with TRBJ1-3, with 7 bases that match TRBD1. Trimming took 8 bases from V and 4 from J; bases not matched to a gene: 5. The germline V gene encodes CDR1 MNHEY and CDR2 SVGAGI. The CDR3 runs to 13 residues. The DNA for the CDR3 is TGTGCCAGCGCGACAGGGCTCGGAAACACCATATATTTT. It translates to CASATGLGNTIYF.